The 23 T cell receptor beta chains presented below share a single source sample, sequenced in a study of T cells in Graves' hyperthyroidism and ophthalmopathy. The investigators amplified TCR beta CDR3 regions from RNA transcripts. With the HTBI primer set, the TCR CDR3 went through a first round of RT-PCR. TCRdb itself ran the multiplex PCR reads through MiXCR, one entry per CDR3 protein. The sample contains 550,000 to 700,000 distinct CDR3 sequences, around 45% of which appear only once. The material sequenced was peripheral blood or thyroid tissue (not recorded which). The receptors here all came from an adult woman with Graves' disease, either hyperthyroidism or ophthalmopathy (not recorded which).

This chain joins TRBV19 and TRBJ1-5, with TRBD1 as a possible D gene (5 bases). CDR1 LNHDA and CDR2 SQIVND come from the germline V gene (reference sequence). The V end was cut by 3 bases, the J end by 2 bases, with 14 bases between. This CDR3 is 16 amino acids long. The chain's CDR3 is CASSIRLGEGNQPQHF. The CDR3 DNA sequence: TGTGCCAGTAGTATTCGTTTGGGGGAGGGCAATCAGCCCCAGCATTTT.

This clonotype occurred many times. The gene calls are TRBV12-3 or TRBV12-4 and TRBJ1-1; D is uncertain. The CDR3 runs to 13 residues. With 4 bases removed from V and 3 bases from J, the gap between germline ends came to 9 bases. CDR3 nucleotide sequence: TGTGCCAGCAGTTCAGGACGGTACACTGAAGCTTTCTTT. Protein product: CASSSGRYTEAFF.

This clonotype was counted ten times or more. This chain joins TRBV5-1 and TRBJ1-3; no definite D call. This CDR3 has 13 amino acids. V was trimmed by 7 bases and J by 0 bases, leaving 8 bases between them. Germline CDR1 is SGHRS and CDR2 is YFSETQ. CDR3 region: CASRRVSGNTIYF. The CDR3 region has the DNA TGCGCCAGCCGACGGGTCTCTGGAAACACCATATATTTT. The whole variable domain, remainder taken from reference TRBV5-1 and TRBJ1-3, is KAGVTQTPRYLIKTRGQQVTLSCSPISGHRSVSWYQQTPGQGLQFLFEYFSETQRNKGNFPGRFSGRQFSNSRSEMNVSTLELGDSALYLCASRRVSGNTIYFGEGSWLTVV.

This clonotype was counted ten times or more. The CDR3 loop is CASSLQGPGTEAFF. CDR3 in DNA: TGTGCCAGCAGCCTTCAGGGGCCCGGCACTGAAGCTTTCTTT. The V and J genes are TRBV14 and TRBJ1-1; D perhaps matches TRBD1 (6 bases). The ends were cut back, 4 bases at V and 4 bases at J, with 13 bases in the middle. The CDR3 contains 14 residues. Germline assignment: CDR1 SGHDN and CDR2 FVKESK. Variable domain in full (rest from reference TRBV14 and TRBJ1-1): EAGVTQFPSHSVIEKGQTVTLRCDPISGHDNLYWYRRVMGKEIKFLLHFVKESKQDESGMPNNRFLAERTGGTYSTLKVQPAELEDSGVYFCASSLQGPGTEAFFGQGTRLTVV.

The V gene is TRBV20-1, the J gene TRBJ1-5; D may be TRBD1 (6 bases). CDR1 DFQATT and CDR2 SNEGSKA come from the germline V gene (reference sequence). V was cut by 6 bases and J by 4 bases, with 19 bases left in between. The CDR3 sequence is 15 residues long. CDR3 DNA sequence: TGCAGTGCCAATCCCTCGACAGGAATGAATCAGCCCCAGCATTTT. Its protein product is CSANPSTGMNQPQHF.

This clonotype occurred many times. V and J are TRBV5-1 and TRBJ2-7; 8 bases align to TRBD1. Germline CDR1 is SGHRS and CDR2 is YFSETQ. The CDR3 is 14 amino acids. Germline trimming cut 4 bases from V and 0 bases from J; bases unmatched to any gene: 3. The CDR3 loop reads CASSMDRASYEQYF. CDR3 DNA: TGCGCCAGCAGCATGGACAGGGCCTCCTACGAGCAGTACTTC.

V is TRBV6-5 and J is TRBJ2-5; D not resolved. Germline assignment: CDR1 MNHEY and CDR2 SVGAGI. CDR3 length: 13 residues. The germline V and J ends were trimmed by 3 bases and 5 bases, with 10 bases remaining between them. The CDR3 coding sequence is TGTGCCAGCAGTTATAGGGAAGGGGAGACCCAGTACTTC. This translates into CASSYREGETQYF.

At least ten counts were recorded for this clonotype. V usage is TRBV2 and J usage is TRBJ2-7; tentatively, D is TRBD1 (6 bases). Trimming took 8 bases from V and 0 from J, leaving 8 bases between them. Germline V gene sequence: CDR1 SNHLY, CDR2 FYNNEI. The CDR3 is 12 residues long. The CDR3 region has the DNA TGTGCCAGCGCAGGGGACTCCTACGAGCAGTACTTC. The encoded protein is CASAGDSYEQYF.

A few counts support this clonotype. A much larger clone lies a single base off, so this may be a read error. This chain links TRBV19 with TRBJ2-7; D uncertain. The CDR3 consists of 15 residues. Per the germline V gene, CDR1 is LNHDA and CDR2 is SQIVND (reference sequence). Here the CDR3 reads CASGISAEGSYEQYF. The CDR3 nucleotides are TGTGCCAGTGGTATTTCGGCAGAAGGATCCTACGAGCAGTACTTC.

This clonotype was seen a few times. V gene TRBV10-3 combines with J gene TRBJ2-7; D not certain. Germline-derived CDR1 and CDR2 are ENHRY and SYGVKD. The CDR3 sequence is 12 residues long. V gave up 6 bases and J gave up 3 bases, with 9 bases separating them. The CDR3 protein is CAISHADYEQYF. The CDR3 DNA follows: TGTGCCATCAGCCACGCGGACTACGAGCAGTACTTC.

V gene TRBV20-1 combines with J gene TRBJ1-3; unclear D gene. This CDR3 comprises 15 residues. V shed 1 base and J shed 8 bases, with 18 bases lying between them. Germline V gene data show CDR1 as DFQATT and CDR2 as SNEGSKA (reference sequence). Written as DNA, the CDR3 is TGCAGTGCTAGAGGGTATGGGTCTTTATCAGACACCATATATTTT. Translation: CSARGYGSLSDTIYF.

Many counts were recorded for this clonotype. The rearrangement links TRBV25-1 to TRBJ1-2, with 7 bases fitting TRBD1. With V trimmed by 6 bases and J by 4 bases, 8 bases remained unmatched. Germline V gives CDR1 MGHDK, CDR2 SYGVNS. CDR3 size: 14 residues. CDR3 region: CASRGQDGIYGYTF. CDR3 bases: TGTGCCAGCAGAGGACAGGACGGGATCTATGGCTACACCTTC.

In its sample, this clonotype was seen once. Because it lacks the conserved phenylalanine or tryptophan at the end, this CDR3 is likely a read error. The V gene is TRBV6-1, the J gene TRBJ1-5; D is undetermined. Germline assignment: CDR1 MNHNS and CDR2 SASEGT. The V and J ends lost 8 bases and 2 bases respectively, with 16 bases between them. The CDR3 runs 15 residues. The CDR3 DNA is TGTGCCAGCGCCCTCCAGAGTTTTCGCAATCAGCCCCAGCATCTT. Amino acid sequence: CASALQSFRNQPQHL.

The chain carries TRBV25-1 and TRBJ2-3, with D possibly matching TRBD1 (6 bases). This CDR3 comprises 17 residues. V lost 8 bases, J lost 4 bases, and 25 bases lay in between. CDR1 is MGHDK, CDR2 SYGVNS, per germline. The chain's CDR3 is CASEDRREDSWADTQYF. The CDR3 region has the DNA TGTGCCAGCGAGGACAGAAGGGAAGACTCGTGGGCAGATACGCAGTATTTT.

This clonotype was recorded a few times. The gene calls are TRBV12-3 or TRBV12-4 and TRBJ1-2, with a possible D match to TRBD1 (5 bases). With 8 bases removed from V and 4 bases from J, the gap between germline ends came to 17 bases. The CDR3 totals 14 residues. CDR3 in amino acids: CASQLRGASYGYTF. The CDR3 bases are TGTGCCAGCCAACTCCGAGGGGCTAGCTATGGCTACACCTTC.

The rearrangement uses TRBV5-1 and TRBJ1-1; TRBD1 aligns across 7 bases. CDR3 size: 16 residues. V dropped 1 base and J dropped 0; count of bases not matched to a gene: 6. Germline CDR1 and CDR2: SGHRS and YFSETQ. CDR3 amino acids: CASSLRQGGVNTEAFF. DNA of the CDR3: TGCGCCAGCAGCTTGCGACAGGGTGGAGTGAACACTGAAGCTTTCTTT.

Concerning this clonotype: One end of the junction is discordant with germline, which a read error may explain. The chain combines TRBV6-6 with TRBJ1-2; TRBD1 matches at 7 bases. Looked up from germline, CDR1 is MNHNY and CDR2 is SVGAGI (reference sequence). The CDR3 is 12 residues long. As DNA, the CDR3 is TGTGCCAGCAGTCCCCAGGGGGGAGGCTTCCCCTTC. Residues: CASSPQGGGFPF.

V usage is TRBV2 and J usage is TRBJ2-5; 10 positions agree with TRBD2. V trimming: 5 bases; J trimming: 2 bases; junction bases outside the gene matches: 5. Looked up from germline, CDR1 is SNHLY and CDR2 is FYNNEI. This CDR3 has 15 amino acids. CDR3 coding DNA: TGTGCCAGCAGTTTCGGGACTAGCGCGCAAGAGACCCAGTACTTC. This gives the protein CASSFGTSAQETQYF.

The table lists this clonotype with many counts. The chain recombines TRBV3-1 with TRBJ1-1; possible D gene TRBD1, 6 bases. Trimming stripped 4 bases from V and 4 bases from J, with 7 bases between. The CDR3 contains 12 residues. The germline V gene encodes CDR1 LGHDT and CDR2 YNNKEL (reference sequence). CDR3: CASSRTATEAFF. The CDR3 DNA is TGTGCCAGCAGCCGGACAGCCACTGAAGCTTTCTTT.

There are many counts of this clonotype. This chain uses TRBV12-5 with TRBJ2-2; D call uncertain. V gave up 5 bases and J gave up 5 bases, with 6 bases separating them. The germline gives CDR1 LGHNT, CDR2 FRNRAP. CDR3 length: 12 residues. The CDR3 reads CASGPTTGELFF. In DNA form, the CDR3 reads TGTGCTAGTGGTCCAACAACCGGGGAGCTGTTTTTT.

This rearrangement joins TRBV11-2 to TRBJ1-1; the D is unclear. Germline V gene data show CDR1 as SGHAT and CDR2 as FQNNGV. CDR3 length: 13 amino acids. V was trimmed by 0 bases and J by 12 bases, leaving 14 bases between them. In nucleotides, the CDR3 is TGTGCCAGCAGCTTAGACCCGGGGATTACTCCTTTCTTT. Amino acids: CASSLDPGITPFF. Full variable domain (missing parts from reference TRBV11-2 and TRBJ1-1): EAGVAQSPRYKIIEKRQSVAFWCNPISGHATLYWYQQILGQGPKLLIQFQNNGVVDDSQLPKDRFSAERLKGVDSTLKIQPAKLEDSAVYLCASSLDPGITPFFGQGTRLTVV.

This clonotype came up many times. The chain is built from TRBV2 and TRBJ1-2; tentatively, D is TRBD1 (6 bases). In germline, CDR1 is SNHLY, CDR2 FYNNEI. Trimming removed 2 bases from V and 3 bases from J, with 10 bases in between. The CDR3 loop spans 14 amino acids. CDR3 protein: CASSETTGHYGYTF. CDR3 in DNA: TGTGCCAGCAGTGAAACGACAGGCCACTATGGCTACACCTTC. Drawing the rest from reference TRBV2 and TRBJ1-2, the complete variable domain is EPEVTQTPSHQVTQMGQEVILRCVPISNHLYFYWYRQILGQKVEFLVSFYNNEISEKSEIFDDQFSVERPDGSNFTLKIRSTKLEDSAMYFCASSETTGHYGYTFGSGTRLTVV.

This clonotype was counted ten times or more. The chain has TRBV7-9 and TRBJ2-7; 8 nucleotides line up with TRBD2. The ends lost 3 bases at V and 5 bases at J; junction bases unmatched: 3. The germline V gene encodes CDR1 SEHNR and CDR2 FQNEAQ (reference sequence). This CDR3 is built from 13 residues. CDR3 in DNA: TGTGCCAGCAGCTTCCCCGGGGGGGACGAGCAGTACTTC. Translated: CASSFPGGDEQYF.